This T cell receptor (beta chain) came from a study of T cell repertoires in cytomegalovirus infection. Study overall: Selection of CMV epitopes for the study included recently identified HLA-C-restricted and well-studied HLA-B-restricted ones. CMV infection together with matching HLA type was indicated by public TCR beta signatures.

CDR3 size: 14 residues. Trimming removed 5 bases from V and 3 bases from J; junction bases left unmatched: 3. This clonotype was counted at least ten times. Its antigen remains unknown. The study's findings and limits: Totalled public TCR beta family frequency picked out people who carried CMV plus the relevant HLA. Predominance within the ex vivo response was attributable to HLA-C-restricted CMV-specific TCR beta clonotypes.

Each CDR3 protein gets one entry after TCRdb re-called the reads with MiXCR. The sample includes 250,000 to 300,000 distinct CDR3 sequences, roughly 21% of them seen just once. The clonotype was recovered from a human donor in good health (CMV status not recorded). Some clones in this sample may be carry-over from other donors' samples. The specimen was cultured PBMCs, collected from culture after CMV antigen stimulation. The chain employs TRBV12-3 or TRBV12-4 and TRBJ2-1; 8 nucleotides agree with TRBD1. CDR3 bases: TGTGCCAGCAGTAGCAGGGGGCTCTACAATGAGCAGTTCTTC. Translated: CASSSRGLYNEQFF.